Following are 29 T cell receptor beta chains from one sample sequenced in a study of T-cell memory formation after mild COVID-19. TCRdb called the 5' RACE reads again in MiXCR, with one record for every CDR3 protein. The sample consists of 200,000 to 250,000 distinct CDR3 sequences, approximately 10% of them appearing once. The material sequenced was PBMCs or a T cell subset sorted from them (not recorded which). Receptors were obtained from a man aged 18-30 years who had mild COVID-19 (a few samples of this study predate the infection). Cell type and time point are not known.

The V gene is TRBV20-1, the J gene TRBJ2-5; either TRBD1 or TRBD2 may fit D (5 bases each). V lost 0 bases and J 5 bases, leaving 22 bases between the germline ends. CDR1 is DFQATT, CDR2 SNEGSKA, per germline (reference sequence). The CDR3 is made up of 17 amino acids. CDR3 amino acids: CSARDVKGSGVSETQYF. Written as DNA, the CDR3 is TGCAGTGCTAGAGATGTAAAGGGGAGCGGCGTATCTGAGACCCAGTACTTC.

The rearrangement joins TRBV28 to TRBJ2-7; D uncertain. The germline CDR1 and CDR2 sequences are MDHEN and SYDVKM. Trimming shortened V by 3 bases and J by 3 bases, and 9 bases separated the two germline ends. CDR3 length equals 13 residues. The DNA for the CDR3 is TGTGCCAGCAGTTTCGGCCAGGACTACGAGCAGTACGTC. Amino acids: CASSFGQDYEQYV.

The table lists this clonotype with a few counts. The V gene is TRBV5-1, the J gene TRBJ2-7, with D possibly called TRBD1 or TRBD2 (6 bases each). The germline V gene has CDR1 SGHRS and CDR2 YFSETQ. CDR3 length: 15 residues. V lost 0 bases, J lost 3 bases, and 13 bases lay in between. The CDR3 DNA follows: TGCGCCAGCAGCTTGGCCGGGGGACACAACTACGAGCAGTACTTC. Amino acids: CASSLAGGHNYEQYF.

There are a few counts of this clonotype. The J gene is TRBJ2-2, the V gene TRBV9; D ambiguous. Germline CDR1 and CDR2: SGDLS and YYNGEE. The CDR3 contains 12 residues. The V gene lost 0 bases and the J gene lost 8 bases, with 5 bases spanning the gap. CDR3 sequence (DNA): TGTGCCAGCAGCGTAGGTGTTGGGGAGCTGTTTTTT. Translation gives CASSVGVGELFF.

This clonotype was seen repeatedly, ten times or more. This CDR3 is CASSWTGYEQYF. The CDR3 bases are TGTGCCAGCAGTTGGACAGGCTACGAGCAGTACTTC. The rearrangement joins TRBV6-2 or TRBV6-3 to TRBJ2-7; 7 bases map to TRBD1. The J segment lost 3 bases and the V segment lost 4 bases, leaving 0 bases of the junction unmatched. The CDR3 sequence is 12 residues long. The germline V gene encodes CDR1 MNHEY and CDR2 SVGEGT.

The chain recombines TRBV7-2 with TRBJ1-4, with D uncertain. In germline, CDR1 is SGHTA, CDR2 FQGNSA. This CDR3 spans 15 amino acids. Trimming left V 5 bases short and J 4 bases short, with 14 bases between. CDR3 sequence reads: CASSAVGRINEKLFF. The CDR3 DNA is TGTGCCAGCAGCGCCGTGGGCAGAATTAATGAAAAACTGTTTTTT.

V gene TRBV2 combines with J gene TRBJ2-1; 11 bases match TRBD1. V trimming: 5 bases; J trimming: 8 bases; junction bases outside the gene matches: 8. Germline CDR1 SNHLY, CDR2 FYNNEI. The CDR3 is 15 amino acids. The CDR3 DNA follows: TGTGCCAGCAGTAGGGACAGGGGGTTTAAGGATGAGCAGTTCTTC. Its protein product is CASSRDRGFKDEQFF.

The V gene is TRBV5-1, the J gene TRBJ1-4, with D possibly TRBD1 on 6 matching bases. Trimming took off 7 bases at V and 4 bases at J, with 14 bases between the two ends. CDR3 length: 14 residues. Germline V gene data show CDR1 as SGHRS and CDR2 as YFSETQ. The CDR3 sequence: CASGPGGRNEKLFF. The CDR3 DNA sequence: TGCGCCAGCGGTCCGGGGGGGCGTAATGAAAAACTGTTTTTT.

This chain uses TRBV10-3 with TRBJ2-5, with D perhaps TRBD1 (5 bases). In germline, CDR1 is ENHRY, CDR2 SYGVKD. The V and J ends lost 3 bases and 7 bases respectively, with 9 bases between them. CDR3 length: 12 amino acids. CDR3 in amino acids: CAISDPRGTQYF. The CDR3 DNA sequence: TGTGCCATCAGTGACCCTAGGGGGACCCAGTACTTC.

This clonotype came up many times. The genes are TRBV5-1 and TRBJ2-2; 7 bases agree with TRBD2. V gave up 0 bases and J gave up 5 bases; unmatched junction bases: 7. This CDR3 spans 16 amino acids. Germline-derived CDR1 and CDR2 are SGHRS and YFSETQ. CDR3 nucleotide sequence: TGCGCCAGCAGCTTGGGCACTAGCGATGGGACCGGGGAGCTGTTTTTT. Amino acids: CASSLGTSDGTGELFF.

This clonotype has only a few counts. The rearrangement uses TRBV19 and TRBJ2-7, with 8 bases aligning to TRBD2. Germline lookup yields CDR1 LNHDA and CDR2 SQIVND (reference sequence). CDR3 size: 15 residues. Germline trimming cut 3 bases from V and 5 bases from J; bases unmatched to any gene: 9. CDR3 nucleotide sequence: TGTGCCAGTAGTATTTCTGCCCTCGGGGGGGACGAGCAGTACTTC. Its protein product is CASSISALGGDEQYF. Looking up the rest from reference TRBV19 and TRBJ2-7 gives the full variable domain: DGGITQSPKYLFRKEGQNVTLSCEQNLNHDAMYWYRQDPGQGLRLIYYSQIVNDFQKGDIAEGYSVSREKKESFPLTVTSAQKNPTAFYLCASSISALGGDEQYFGPGTRLTVT.

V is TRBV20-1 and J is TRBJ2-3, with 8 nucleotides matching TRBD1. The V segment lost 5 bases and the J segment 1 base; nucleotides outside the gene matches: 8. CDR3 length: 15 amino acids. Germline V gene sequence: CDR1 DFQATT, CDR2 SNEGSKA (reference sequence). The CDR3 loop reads CSASRTGHRTDTQYF. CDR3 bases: TGCAGTGCTTCACGGACAGGGCACCGCACAGATACGCAGTATTTT.

CDR3: CSAPTGETQYF. Here the CDR3 DNA reads TGCAGTGCCCCGACCGGGGAGACCCAGTACTTC. This chain links TRBV20-1 with TRBJ2-5; unclear D gene. The CDR3 covers 11 residues. The germline gives CDR1 DFQATT, CDR2 SNEGSKA (reference sequence). Trimming left V 6 bases short and J 5 bases short, with 10 bases between.

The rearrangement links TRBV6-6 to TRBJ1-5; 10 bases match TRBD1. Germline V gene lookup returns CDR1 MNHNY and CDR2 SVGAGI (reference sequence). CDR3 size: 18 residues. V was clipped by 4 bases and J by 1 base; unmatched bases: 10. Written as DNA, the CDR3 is TGTGCCAGCAGTTCCGTCCCGGGACAGGGGACGAGCAATCAGCCCCAGCATTTT. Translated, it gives CASSSVPGQGTSNQPQHF.

The CDR3 bases are TGCGCCAGCAGCTTGGGGCTAGCGGGATCCCAAGAGACCCAGTACTTC. Its protein is CASSLGLAGSQETQYF. The J gene is TRBJ2-5, the V gene TRBV5-1, with 9 bases identical to TRBD2. V dropped 0 bases and J dropped 1; count of bases not matched to a gene: 4. CDR3 length: 16 amino acids. Germline CDR1 is SGHRS and CDR2 is YFSETQ.

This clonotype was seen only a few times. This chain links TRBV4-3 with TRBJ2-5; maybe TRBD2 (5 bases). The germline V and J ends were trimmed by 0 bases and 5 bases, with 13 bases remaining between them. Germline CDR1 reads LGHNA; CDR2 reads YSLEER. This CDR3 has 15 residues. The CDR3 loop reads CASSQDYLARETQYF. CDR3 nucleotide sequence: TGCGCCAGCAGCCAAGATTACCTAGCTCGGGAGACCCAGTACTTC.

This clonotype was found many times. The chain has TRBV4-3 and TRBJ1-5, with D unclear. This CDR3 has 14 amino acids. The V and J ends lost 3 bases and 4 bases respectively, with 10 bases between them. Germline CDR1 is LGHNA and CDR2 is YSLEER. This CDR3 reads CASSHGLGNQPQHF. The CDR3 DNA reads TGCGCCAGCAGCCACGGACTAGGGAATCAGCCCCAGCATTTT.

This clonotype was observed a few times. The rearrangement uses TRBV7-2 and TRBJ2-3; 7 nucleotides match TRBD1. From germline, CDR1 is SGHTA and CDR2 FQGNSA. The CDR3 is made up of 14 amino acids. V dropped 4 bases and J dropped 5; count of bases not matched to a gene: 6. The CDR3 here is CASSSFRQGDTQYF. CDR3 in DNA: TGTGCCAGCAGCTCCTTCCGACAGGGAGATACGCAGTATTTT.

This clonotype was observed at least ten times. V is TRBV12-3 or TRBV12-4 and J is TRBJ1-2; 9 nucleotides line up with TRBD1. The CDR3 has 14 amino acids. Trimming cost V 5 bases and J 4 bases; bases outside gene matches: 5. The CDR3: CASSPTGGPYGYTF. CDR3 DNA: TGTGCCAGCAGTCCGACAGGGGGGCCCTATGGCTACACCTTC.

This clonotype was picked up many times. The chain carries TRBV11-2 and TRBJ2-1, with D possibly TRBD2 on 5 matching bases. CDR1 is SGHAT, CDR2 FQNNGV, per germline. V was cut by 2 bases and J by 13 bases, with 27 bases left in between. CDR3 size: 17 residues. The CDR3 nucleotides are TGTGCCAGCAGCTTATTTTCGGGGAGACGGACCTCCCAAGCACAGTTCTTC. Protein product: CASSLFSGRRTSQAQFF.

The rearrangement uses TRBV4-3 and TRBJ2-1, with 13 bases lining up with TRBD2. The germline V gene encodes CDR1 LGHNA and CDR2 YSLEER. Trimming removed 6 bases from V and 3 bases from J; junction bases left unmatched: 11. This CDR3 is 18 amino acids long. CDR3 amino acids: CASRRLAGGLGDYNEQFF. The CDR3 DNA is TGCGCCAGCAGACGACTAGCGGGGGGCCTCGGAGACTACAATGAGCAGTTCTTC.

This CDR3 is CASSFWEAYNSPLHF. In DNA, the CDR3 is TGTGCCAGCAGTTTCTGGGAAGCCTATAATTCACCCCTCCACTTT. This chain links TRBV12-3 or TRBV12-4 with TRBJ1-6, with D uncertain. V was cut by 3 bases and J by 2 bases, with 8 bases left in between. There are 15 residues in the CDR3.

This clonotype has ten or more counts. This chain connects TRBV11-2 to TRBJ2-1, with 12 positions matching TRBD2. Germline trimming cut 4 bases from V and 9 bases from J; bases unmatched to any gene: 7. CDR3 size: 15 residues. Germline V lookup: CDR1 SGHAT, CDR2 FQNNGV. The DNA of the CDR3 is TGTGCCAGCAGCTCCCAAGGACTAGCGGGGAGTGAGCAGTTCTTC. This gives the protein CASSSQGLAGSEQFF.

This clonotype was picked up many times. The CDR3 coding sequence is TGTGCCAGCAGGCTCAACGGGCAAGAGACCCAGTACTTC. It is translated as CASRLNGQETQYF. The chain links TRBV12-3 or TRBV12-4 to TRBJ2-5; D unclear. This CDR3 comprises 13 residues. The V end was cut by 6 bases, the J end by 2 bases, with 10 bases between.

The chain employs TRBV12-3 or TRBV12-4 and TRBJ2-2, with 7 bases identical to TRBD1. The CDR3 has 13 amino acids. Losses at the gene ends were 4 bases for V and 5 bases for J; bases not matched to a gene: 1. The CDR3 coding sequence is TGTGCCAGCAGTTACAGGGGTACCGGGGAGCTGTTTTTT. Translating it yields CASSYRGTGELFF.

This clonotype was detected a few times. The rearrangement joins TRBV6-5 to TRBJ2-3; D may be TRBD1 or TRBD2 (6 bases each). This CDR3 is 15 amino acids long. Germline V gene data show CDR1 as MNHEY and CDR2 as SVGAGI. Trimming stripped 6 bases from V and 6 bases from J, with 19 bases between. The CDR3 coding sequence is TGTGCCAGCAGCCCCCCGGGGGCCCTCGGGGATACGCAGTATTTT. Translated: CASSPPGALGDTQYF.

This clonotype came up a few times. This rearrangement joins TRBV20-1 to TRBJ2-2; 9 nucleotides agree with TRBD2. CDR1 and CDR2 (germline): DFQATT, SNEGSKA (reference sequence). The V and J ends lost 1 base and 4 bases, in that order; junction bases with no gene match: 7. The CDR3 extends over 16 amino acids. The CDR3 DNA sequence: TGCAGTGCTAGAGCCACAAAGCGGGGGGTCACCGGGGAGCTGTTTTTT. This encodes CSARATKRGVTGELFF.

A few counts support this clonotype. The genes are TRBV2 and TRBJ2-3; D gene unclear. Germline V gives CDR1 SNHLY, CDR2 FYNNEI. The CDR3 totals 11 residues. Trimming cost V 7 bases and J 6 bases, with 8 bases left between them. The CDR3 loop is CASNQGDTQYF. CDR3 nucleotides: TGTGCCAGCAACCAAGGGGATACGCAGTATTTT.

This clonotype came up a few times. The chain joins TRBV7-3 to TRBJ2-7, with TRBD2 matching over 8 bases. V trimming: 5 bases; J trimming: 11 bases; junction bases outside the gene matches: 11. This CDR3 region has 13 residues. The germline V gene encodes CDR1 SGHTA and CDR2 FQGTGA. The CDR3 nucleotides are TGTGCCAGCAGCCCAACTAGCGGACCGAGGAAGTACTTC. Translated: CASSPTSGPRKYF.